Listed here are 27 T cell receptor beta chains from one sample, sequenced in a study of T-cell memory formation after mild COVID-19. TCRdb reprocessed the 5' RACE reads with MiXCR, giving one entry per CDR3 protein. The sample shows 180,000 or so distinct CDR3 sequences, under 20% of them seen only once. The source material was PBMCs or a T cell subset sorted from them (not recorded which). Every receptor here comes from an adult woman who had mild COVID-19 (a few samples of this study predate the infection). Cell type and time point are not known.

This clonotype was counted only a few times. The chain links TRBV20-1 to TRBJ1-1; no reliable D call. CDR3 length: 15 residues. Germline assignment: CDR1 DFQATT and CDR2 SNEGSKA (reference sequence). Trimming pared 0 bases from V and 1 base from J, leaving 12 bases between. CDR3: CSARDYLRANTEAFF. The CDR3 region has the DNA TGCAGTGCTAGAGATTACCTCCGGGCGAACACTGAAGCTTTCTTT.

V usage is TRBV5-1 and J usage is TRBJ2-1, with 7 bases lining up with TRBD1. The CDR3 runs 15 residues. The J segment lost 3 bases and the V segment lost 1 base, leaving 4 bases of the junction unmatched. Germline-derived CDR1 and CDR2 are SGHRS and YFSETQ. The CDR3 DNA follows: TGCGCCAGCAGCTTGACCAGGGGGATCTACAATGAGCAGTTCTTC. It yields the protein CASSLTRGIYNEQFF.

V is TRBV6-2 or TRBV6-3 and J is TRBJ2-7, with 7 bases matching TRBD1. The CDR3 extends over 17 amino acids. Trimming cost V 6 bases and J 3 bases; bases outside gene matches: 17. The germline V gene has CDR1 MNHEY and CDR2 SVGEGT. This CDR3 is CASSDRVGGPYFYEQYF. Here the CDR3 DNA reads TGTGCCAGCAGCGACAGGGTCGGCGGACCCTACTTCTACGAGCAGTACTTC.

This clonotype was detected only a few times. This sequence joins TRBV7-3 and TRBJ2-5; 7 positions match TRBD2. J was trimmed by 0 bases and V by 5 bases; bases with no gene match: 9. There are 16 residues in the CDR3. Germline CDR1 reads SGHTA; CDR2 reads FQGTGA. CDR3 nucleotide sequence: TGTGCCAGCAGCCCGGGGGGACTTGGGTACCAAGAGACCCAGTACTTC. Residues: CASSPGGLGYQETQYF.

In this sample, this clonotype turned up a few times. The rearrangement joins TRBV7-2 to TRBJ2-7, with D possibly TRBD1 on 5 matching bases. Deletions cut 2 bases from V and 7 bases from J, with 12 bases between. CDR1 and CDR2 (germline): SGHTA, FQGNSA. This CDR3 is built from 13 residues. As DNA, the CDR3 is TGTGCCAGCAGCTTATATAGCCGGACAGAGCAGTACTTC. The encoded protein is CASSLYSRTEQYF.

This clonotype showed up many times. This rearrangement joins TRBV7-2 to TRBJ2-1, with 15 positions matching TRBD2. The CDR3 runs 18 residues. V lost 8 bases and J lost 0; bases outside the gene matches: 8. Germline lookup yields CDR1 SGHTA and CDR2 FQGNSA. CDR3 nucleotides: TGTGCCAGCCGCGGACTAGCGGGGGGGCCTAGCTCCTACAATGAGCAGTTCTTC. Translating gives CASRGLAGGPSSYNEQFF.

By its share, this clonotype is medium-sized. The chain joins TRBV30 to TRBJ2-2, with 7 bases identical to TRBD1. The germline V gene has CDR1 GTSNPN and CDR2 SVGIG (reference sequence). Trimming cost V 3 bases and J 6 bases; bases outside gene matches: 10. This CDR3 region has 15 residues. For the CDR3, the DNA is TGTGCCTGGAGAGAGACAGGGTTCGTCCCCGGGGAGCTGTTTTTT. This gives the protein CAWRETGFVPGELFF. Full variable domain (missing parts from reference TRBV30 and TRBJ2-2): SQTIHQWPATLVQPVGSPLSLECTVEGTSNPNLYWYRQAAGRGLQLLFYSVGIGQISSEVPQNLSASRPQDRQFILSSKKLLLSDSGFYLCAWRETGFVPGELFFGEGSRLTVL.

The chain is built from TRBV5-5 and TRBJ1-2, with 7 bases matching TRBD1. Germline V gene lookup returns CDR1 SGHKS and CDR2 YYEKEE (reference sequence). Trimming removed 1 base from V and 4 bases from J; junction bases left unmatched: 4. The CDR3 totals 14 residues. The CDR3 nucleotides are TGTGCCAGCAGCTTGAAGGGGGCAGGCTATGGCTACACCTTC. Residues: CASSLKGAGYGYTF.

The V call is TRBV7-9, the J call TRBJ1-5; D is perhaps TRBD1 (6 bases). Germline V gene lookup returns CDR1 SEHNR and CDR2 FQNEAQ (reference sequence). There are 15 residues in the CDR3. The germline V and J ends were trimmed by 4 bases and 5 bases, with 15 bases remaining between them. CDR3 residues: CASSSIGGGDQPQHF. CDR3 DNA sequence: TGTGCCAGCAGCTCCATCGGGGGCGGGGATCAGCCCCAGCATTTT.

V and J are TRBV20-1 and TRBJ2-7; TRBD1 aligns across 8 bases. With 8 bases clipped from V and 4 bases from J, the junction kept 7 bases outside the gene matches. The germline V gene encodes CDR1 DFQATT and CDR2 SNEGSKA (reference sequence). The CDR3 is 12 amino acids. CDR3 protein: CSSKTGAYEQYF. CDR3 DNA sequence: TGCAGTTCGAAGACAGGGGCGTACGAGCAGTACTTC.

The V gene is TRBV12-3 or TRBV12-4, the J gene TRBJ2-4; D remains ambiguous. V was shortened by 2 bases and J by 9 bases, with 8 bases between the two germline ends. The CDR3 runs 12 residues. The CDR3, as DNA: TGTGCCAGCAGTTTACCCTCGACCATTCAGTACTTC. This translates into CASSLPSTIQYF.

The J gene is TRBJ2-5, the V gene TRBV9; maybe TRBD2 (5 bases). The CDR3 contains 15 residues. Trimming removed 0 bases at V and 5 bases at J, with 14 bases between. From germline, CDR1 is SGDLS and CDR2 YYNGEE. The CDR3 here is CASSVASLSGETQYF. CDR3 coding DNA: TGTGCCAGCAGCGTAGCTAGCCTATCGGGGGAGACCCAGTACTTC.

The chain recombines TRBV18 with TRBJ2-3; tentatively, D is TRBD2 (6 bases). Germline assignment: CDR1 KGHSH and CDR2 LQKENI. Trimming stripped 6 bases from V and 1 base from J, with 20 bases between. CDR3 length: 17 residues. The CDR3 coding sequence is TGTGCCAGCTCTTTGGAGGGCCAATCCTGGGGCACAGATACGCAGTATTTT. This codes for CASSLEGQSWGTDTQYF. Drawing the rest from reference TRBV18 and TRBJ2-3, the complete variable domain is NAGVMQNPRHLVRRRGQEARLRCSPMKGHSHVYWYRQLPEEGLKFMVYLQKENIIDESGMPKERFSAEFPKEGPSILRIQQVVRGDSAAYFCASSLEGQSWGTDTQYFGPGTRLTVL.

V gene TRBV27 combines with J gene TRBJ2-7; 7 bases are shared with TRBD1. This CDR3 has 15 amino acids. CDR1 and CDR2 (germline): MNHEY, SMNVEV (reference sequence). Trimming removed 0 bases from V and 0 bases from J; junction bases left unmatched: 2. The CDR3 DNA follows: TGTGCCAGCAGTTTATCGGGACAGATCTCCTACGAGCAGTACTTC. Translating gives CASSLSGQISYEQYF.

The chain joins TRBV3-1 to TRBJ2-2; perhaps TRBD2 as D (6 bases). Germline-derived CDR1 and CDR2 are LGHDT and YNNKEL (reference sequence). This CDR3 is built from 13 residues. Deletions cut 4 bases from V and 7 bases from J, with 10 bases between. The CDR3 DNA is TGTGCCAGCAGCCCCGGGGGTCACGGGGAGCTGTTTTTT. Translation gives CASSPGGHGELFF.

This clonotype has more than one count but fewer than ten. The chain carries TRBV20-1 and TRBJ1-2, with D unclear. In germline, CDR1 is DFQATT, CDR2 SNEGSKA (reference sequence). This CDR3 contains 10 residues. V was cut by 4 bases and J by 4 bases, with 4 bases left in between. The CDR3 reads CSAKSYGYTF. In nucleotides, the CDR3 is TGCAGTGCTAAAAGCTATGGCTACACCTTC.

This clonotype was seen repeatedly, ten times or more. The CDR3 loop reads CSAGLTQYF. In DNA, the CDR3 is TGCAGTGCGGGCCTTACCCAGTACTTC. The chain carries TRBV20-1 and TRBJ2-5; D gene uncertain. CDR1 is DFQATT and CDR2 is SNEGSKA in the germline V gene (reference sequence). Trimming shortened V by 6 bases and J by 8 bases, and 7 bases separated the two germline ends. The CDR3 has 9 residues.

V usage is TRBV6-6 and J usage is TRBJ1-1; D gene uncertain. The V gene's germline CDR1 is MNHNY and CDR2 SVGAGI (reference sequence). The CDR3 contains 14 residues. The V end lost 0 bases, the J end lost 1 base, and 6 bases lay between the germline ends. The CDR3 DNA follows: TGTGCCAGCAGTTACTCATGGACGAACACTGAAGCTTTCTTT. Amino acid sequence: CASSYSWTNTEAFF.

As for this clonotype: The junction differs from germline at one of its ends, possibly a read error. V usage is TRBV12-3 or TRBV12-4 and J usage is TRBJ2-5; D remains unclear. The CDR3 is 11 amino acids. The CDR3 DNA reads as TGTGCCAGCAGTTTAGATGAGACCAAGTACTTC. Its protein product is CASSLDETKYF.

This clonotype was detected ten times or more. CDR3 in amino acids: CASSPRNEQFF. The DNA for the CDR3 is TGTGCCAGCTCCCCTCGGAATGAGCAGTTCTTC. V gene TRBV2 combines with J gene TRBJ2-1; D gene uncertain. This CDR3 spans 11 amino acids. Trimming pared 8 bases from V and 7 bases from J, leaving 9 bases between. Germline CDR1 is SNHLY and CDR2 is FYNNEI.

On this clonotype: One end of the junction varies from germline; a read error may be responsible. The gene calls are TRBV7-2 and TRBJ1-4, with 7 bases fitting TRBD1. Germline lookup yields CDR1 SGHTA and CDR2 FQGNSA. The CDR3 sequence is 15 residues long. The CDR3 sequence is CANSPPTGRNEKLFF. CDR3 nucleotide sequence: TGTGCCAACAGCCCGCCGACAGGGAGGAATGAAAAACTGTTTTTT.

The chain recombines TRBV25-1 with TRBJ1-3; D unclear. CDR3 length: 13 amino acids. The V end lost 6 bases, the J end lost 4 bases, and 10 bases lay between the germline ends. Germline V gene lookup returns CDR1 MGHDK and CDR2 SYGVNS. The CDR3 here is CASSGYAGNTIYF. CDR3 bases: TGTGCCAGCAGCGGTTACGCCGGAAACACCATATATTTT.

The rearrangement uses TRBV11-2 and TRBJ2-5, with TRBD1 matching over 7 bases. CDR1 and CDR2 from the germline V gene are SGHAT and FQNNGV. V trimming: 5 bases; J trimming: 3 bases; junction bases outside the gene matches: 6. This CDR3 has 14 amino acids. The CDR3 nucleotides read TGTGCCAGCAGCCGTAAACAGGGGAAAGAGACCCAGTACTTC. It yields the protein CASSRKQGKETQYF.

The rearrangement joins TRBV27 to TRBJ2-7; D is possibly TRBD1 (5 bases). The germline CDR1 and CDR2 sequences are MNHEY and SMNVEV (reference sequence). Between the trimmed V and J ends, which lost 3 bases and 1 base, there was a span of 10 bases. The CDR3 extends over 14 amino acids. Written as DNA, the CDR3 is TGTGCCAGCAGTTTGACAGAAGGGTCCTACGAGCAGTACTTC. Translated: CASSLTEGSYEQYF.

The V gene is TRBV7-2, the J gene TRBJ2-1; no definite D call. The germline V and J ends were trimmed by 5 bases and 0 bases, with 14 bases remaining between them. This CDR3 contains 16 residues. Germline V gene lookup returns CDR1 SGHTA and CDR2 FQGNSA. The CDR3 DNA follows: TGTGCCAGCAGCCTATACTTGTCGAGCTCCTACAATGAGCAGTTCTTC. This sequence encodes CASSLYLSSSYNEQFF.

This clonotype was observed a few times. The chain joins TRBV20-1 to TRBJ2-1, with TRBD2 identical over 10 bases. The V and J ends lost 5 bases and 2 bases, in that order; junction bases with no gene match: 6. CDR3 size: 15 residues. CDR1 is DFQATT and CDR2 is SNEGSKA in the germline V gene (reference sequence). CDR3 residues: CSAGLAGGAYNEQFF. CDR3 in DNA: TGCAGTGCTGGGTTAGCGGGAGGCGCCTACAATGAGCAGTTCTTC.

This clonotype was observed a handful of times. CDR3 sequence reads: CATLPGGSYEQYF. The DNA of the CDR3 is TGTGCCACCCTACCGGGGGGTTCCTACGAGCAGTACTTC. The chain employs TRBV19 and TRBJ2-7; TRBD2 aligns across 7 bases. The junction had 7 bases not matched to a gene; V was cut back by 10 bases and J by 1 base. CDR1 is LNHDA and CDR2 is SQIVND in the germline V gene (reference sequence). The CDR3 consists of 13 residues.